One and the same sample provided the 8 T cell receptor beta chains below, sequenced in a study of blood T cell repertoires in COVID-19. The method was immunoSEQ multiplex PCR; TCRdb's version includes in-frame clones alone and lacks a portion of them. The sample lists 490,000 or so clones, 75% to 90% occurring once. Input material: PBMCs or T cells enriched from blood (not recorded which). All receptors come from a woman aged 55 to 70 who had recovered from COVID-19.

This rearrangement joins TRBV19 to TRBJ1-3; 10 bases map to TRBD1. The CDR3 is made up of 18 amino acids. CDR1 and CDR2 from the germline V gene are LNHDA and SQIVND (reference sequence). With V trimmed by 5 bases and J by 0 bases, 10 bases remained unmatched. The CDR3 coding sequence is TGTGCCAGTAGTCGAAATCCGGGACAGGGGAGCTCTGGAAACACCATATATTTT. This encodes CASSRNPGQGSSGNTIYF.

The J gene is TRBJ1-2, the V gene TRBV20-1, with D possibly matching TRBD1 (5 bases). Trimming removed 1 base at V and 8 bases at J, with 8 bases between. CDR1 is DFQATT, CDR2 SNEGSKA, per germline (reference sequence). The CDR3 runs to 11 residues. The CDR3 is CSARGGKGYTF. CDR3 coding DNA: TGCAGTGCTAGAGGGGGCAAAGGCTACACCTTC.

This clone was picked up one time. V usage is TRBV19 and J usage is TRBJ2-2, with 9 positions matching TRBD1. Germline V gene data show CDR1 as LNHDA and CDR2 as SQIVND (reference sequence). V was pared by 5 bases and J by 3 bases, with 4 bases of the junction left unmatched. This CDR3 region has 15 residues. This CDR3 is CASSLDRGDTGELFF. In DNA, the CDR3 is TGTGCCAGTAGTTTGGACAGGGGCGACACCGGGGAGCTGTTTTTT.

This clone was seen just once. V is TRBV30 and J is TRBJ1-5; a possible D gene is TRBD1 (5 bases). The ends were cut back, 3 bases at V and 2 bases at J, with 8 bases in the middle. The CDR3 spans 13 residues. Germline V gene data show CDR1 as GTSNPN and CDR2 as SVGIG (reference sequence). This CDR3 reads CAWSKQGNQPQHF. CDR3 sequence (DNA): TGTGCCTGGAGCAAACAGGGCAATCAGCCCCAGCATTTT. Looking up the rest from reference TRBV30 and TRBJ1-5 gives the full variable domain: SQTIHQWPATLVQPVGSPLSLECTVEGTSNPNLYWYRQAAGRGLQLLFYSVGIGQISSEVPQNLSASRPQDRQFILSSKKLLLSDSGFYLCAWSKQGNQPQHFGDGTRLSIL.

In this sample, this clone turned up once. V is TRBV9 and J is TRBJ2-3; maybe TRBD1 (5 bases). This CDR3 spans 14 amino acids. CDR1 is SGDLS and CDR2 is YYNGEE in the germline V gene. V lost 0 bases, J lost 8 bases, and 13 bases lay in between. The CDR3 loop is CASSVDQGWGTQYF. As DNA, the CDR3 is TGTGCCAGCAGCGTAGACCAGGGCTGGGGTACGCAGTATTTT.

This chain uses TRBV7-8 with TRBJ2-3; TRBD1 matches 7 bases. The CDR3 is 16 amino acids. The J segment lost 3 bases and the V segment lost 2 bases, leaving 8 bases of the junction unmatched. Germline-derived CDR1 and CDR2 are SGHVS and FQNEAQ. The CDR3 reads CASSLRLTGETDTQYF. The CDR3 region has the DNA TGTGCCAGCAGCTTAAGACTTACAGGGGAAACAGATACGCAGTATTTT. Full variable domain (missing parts from reference TRBV7-8 and TRBJ2-3): GAGVSQSPRYKVAKRGQDVALRCDPISGHVSLFWYQQALGQGPEFLTYFQNEAQLDKSGLPSDRFFAERPEGSVSTLKIQRTQQEDSAVYLCASSLRLTGETDTQYFGPGTRLTVL.

The rearrangement uses TRBV7-8 and TRBJ1-6; D is possibly TRBD1 (5 bases). The germline V gene encodes CDR1 SGHVS and CDR2 FQNEAQ. Trimming shortened V by 4 bases and J by 4 bases, and 20 bases separated the two germline ends. The CDR3 is 18 residues long. CDR3 protein: CASSSPLAQGLYNSPLHF. CDR3 in DNA: TGTGCCAGCAGCTCCCCTTTGGCGCAGGGCCTATATAATTCACCCCTCCACTTT. Variable domain in full (rest from reference TRBV7-8 and TRBJ1-6): GAGVSQSPRYKVAKRGQDVALRCDPISGHVSLFWYQQALGQGPEFLTYFQNEAQLDKSGLPSDRFFAERPEGSVSTLKIQRTQQEDSAVYLCASSSPLAQGLYNSPLHFGNGTRLTVT.

This CDR3 reads CASTRTGALYGYTF. The CDR3 DNA reads TGTGCCAGCACCAGGACAGGGGCCCTCTATGGCTACACCTTC. This chain connects TRBV28 to TRBJ1-2; TRBD1 aligns across 9 bases. CDR3 length: 14 residues. Germline V lookup: CDR1 MDHEN, CDR2 SYDVKM. With 7 bases clipped from V and 4 bases from J, the junction kept 7 bases outside the gene matches.